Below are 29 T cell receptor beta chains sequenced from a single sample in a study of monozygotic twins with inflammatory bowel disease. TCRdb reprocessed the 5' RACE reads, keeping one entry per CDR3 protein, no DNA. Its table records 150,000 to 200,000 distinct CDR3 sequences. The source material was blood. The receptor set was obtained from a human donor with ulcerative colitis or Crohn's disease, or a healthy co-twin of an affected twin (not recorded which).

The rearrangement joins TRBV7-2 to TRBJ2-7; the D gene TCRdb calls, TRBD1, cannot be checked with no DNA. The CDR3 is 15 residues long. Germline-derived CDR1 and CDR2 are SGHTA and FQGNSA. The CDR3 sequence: CASSLYRGVPYEQYF.

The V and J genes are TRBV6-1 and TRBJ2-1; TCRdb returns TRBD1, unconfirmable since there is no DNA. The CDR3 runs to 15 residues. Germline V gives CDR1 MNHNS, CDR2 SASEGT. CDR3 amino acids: CASTWGAGGNNEQFF.

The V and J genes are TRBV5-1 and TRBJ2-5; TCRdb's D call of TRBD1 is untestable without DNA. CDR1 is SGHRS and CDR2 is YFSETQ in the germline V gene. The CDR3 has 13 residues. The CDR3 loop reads CASSPRQGRTQYF.

This CDR3 is CASSQDLRPETQYF. The gene calls are TRBV4-3 and TRBJ2-5. The germline V gene encodes CDR1 LGHNA and CDR2 YSLEER. This CDR3 contains 14 residues.

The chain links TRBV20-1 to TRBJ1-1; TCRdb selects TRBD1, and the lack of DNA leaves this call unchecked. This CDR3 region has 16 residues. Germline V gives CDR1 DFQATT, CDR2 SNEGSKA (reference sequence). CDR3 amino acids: CSARVLPRQGFTEAFF.

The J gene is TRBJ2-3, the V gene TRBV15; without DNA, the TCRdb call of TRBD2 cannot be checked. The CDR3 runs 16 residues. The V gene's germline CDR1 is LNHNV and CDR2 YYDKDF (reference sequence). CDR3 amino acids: CATRGGMAGGPNTQYF. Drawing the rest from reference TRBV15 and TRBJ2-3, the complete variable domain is DAMVIQNPRYQVTQFGKPVTLSCSQTLNHNVMYWYQQKSSQAPKLLFHYYDKDFNNEADTPDNFQSRRPNTSFCFLDIRSPGLGDTAMYLCATRGGMAGGPNTQYFGPGTRLTVL.

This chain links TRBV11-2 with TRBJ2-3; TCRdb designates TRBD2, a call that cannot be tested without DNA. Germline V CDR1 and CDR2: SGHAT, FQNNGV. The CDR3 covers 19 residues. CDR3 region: CASSLGARPGLGSTDTQYF.

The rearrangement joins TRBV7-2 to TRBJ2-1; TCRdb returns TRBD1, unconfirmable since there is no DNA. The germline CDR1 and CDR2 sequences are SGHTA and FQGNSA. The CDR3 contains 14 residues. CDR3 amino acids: CASSSNRQGRPQFF.

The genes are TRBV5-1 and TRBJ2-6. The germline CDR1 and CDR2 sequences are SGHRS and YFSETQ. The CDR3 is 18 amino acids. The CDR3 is CASSIEATPSSGANVLTF.

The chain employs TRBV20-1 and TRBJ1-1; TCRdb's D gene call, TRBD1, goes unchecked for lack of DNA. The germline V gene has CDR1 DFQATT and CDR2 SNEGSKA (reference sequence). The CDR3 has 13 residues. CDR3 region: CSAPRHPDTEAFF.

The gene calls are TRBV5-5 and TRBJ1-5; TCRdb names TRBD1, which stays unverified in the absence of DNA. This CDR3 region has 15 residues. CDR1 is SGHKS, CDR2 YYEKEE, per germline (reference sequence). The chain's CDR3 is CASSPQGSRNQPQHF. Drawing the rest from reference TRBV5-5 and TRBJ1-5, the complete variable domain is DAGVTQSPTHLIKTRGQQVTLRCSPISGHKSVSWYQQVLGQGPQFIFQYYEKEERGRGNFPDRFSARQFPNYSSELNVNALLLGDSALYLCASSPQGSRNQPQHFGDGTRLSIL.

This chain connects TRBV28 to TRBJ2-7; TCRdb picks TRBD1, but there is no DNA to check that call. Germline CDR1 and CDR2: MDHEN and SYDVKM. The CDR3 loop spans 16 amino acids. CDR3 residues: CASSLLSGVVSYEQYF.

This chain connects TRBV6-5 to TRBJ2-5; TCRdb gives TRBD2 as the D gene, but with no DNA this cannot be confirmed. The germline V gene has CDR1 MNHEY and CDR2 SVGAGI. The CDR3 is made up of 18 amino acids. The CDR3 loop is CASSYSTSGGRYQETQYF.

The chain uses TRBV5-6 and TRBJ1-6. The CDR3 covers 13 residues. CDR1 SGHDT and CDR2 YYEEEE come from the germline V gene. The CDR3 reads CASSLAENSPLHF. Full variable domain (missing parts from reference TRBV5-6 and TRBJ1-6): DAGVTQSPTHLIKTRGQQVTLRCSPKSGHDTVSWYQQALGQGPQFIFQYYEEEERQRGNFPDRFSGHQFPNYSSELNVNALLLGDSALYLCASSLAENSPLHFGNGTRLTVT.

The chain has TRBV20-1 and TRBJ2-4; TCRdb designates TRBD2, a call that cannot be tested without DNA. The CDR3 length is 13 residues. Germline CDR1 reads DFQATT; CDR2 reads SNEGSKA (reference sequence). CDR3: CSTRTSGRNIQYF.

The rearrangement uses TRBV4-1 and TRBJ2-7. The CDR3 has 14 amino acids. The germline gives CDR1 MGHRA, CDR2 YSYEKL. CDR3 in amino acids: CASSQDPGLIPLHF.

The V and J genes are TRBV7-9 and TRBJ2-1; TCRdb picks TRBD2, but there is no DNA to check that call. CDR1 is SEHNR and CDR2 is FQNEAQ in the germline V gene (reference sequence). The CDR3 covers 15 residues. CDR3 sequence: CASSTGTSGNNEQFF.

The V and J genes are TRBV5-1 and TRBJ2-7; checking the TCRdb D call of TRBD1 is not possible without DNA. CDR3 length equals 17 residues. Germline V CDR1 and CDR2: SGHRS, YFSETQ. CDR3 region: CASSFPPEPGQAYEQYF.

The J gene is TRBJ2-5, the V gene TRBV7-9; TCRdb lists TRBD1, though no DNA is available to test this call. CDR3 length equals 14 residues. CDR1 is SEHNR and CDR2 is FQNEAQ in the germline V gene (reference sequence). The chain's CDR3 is CASSLRGGPETQYF.

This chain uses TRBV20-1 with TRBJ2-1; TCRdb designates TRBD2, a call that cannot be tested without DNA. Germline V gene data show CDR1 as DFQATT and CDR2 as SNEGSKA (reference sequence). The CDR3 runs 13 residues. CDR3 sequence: CSATRTSGDEQFF.

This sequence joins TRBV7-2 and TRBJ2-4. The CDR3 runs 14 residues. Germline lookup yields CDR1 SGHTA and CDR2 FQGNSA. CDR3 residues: CASSLGSAKNIQYF.

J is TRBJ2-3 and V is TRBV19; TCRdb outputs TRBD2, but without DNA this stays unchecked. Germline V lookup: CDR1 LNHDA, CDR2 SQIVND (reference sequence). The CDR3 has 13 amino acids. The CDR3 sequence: CASIGPTRDTQYF.

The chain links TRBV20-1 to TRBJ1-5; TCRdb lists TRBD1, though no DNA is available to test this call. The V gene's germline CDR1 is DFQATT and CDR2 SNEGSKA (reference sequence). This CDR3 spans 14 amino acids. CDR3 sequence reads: CSASRGGGFQPQHF.

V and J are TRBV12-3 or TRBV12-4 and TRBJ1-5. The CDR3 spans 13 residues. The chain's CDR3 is CASSLQVNQPQHF.

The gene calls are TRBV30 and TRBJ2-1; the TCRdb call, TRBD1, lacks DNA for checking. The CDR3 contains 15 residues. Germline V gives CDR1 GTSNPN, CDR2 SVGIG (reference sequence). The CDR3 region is CAWASGTGRHNEQFF.

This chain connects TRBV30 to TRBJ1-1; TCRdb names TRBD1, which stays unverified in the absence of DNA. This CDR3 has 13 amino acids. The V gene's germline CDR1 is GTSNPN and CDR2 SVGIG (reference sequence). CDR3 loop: CAWSVRRDVEAFF.

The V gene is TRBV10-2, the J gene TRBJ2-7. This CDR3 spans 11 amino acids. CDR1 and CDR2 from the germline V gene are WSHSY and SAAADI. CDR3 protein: CASSSQFEQYF.

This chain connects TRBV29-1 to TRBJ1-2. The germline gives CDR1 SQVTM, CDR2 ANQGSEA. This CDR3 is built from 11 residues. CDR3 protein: CSVEQLYGYTF.

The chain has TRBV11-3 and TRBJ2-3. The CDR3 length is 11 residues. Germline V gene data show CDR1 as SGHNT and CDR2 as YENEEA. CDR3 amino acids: CASRITDTQYF.